A selection of T cell receptor beta chains follows, all from one sample in a study of blood T cell repertoires in COVID-19. The protocol was immunoSEQ multiplex PCR, while the TCRdb copy is restricted to in-frame clones and leaves out a portion. The table includes 200,000 to 250,000 clones, approximately 88% detected once. Sequenced input: PBMCs or T cells enriched from blood (not recorded which). The receptors shown here come from a woman under 40 who had been exposed to COVID-19. The CDR3 runs from the conserved cysteine through the conserved F or W. D genes are given only for firm matches. Not all rows give a size; the values are once, few, many and, for expanded clones, a class.

J gene,clone size,D gene,V gene,CDR3 protein,CDR3 DNA
TRBJ2-7,-,-,TRBV20-1,CSATTRYEQYF,TGCAGTGCTACGACTAGGTACGAGCAGTACTTC
TRBJ2-3,-,-,TRBV11-2,CASSLDGGAADTQYF,TGTGCCAGCAGCTTAGATGGCGGAGCCGCAGATACGCAGTATTTT
TRBJ2-5,-,TRBD1,TRBV6-5,CASRRDRIVLETQYF,TGTGCCAGTCGGCGGGACAGGATTGTGCTGGAGACCCAGTACTTC
TRBJ2-2,-,-,TRBV7-9,CASSLGSPGGELFF,TGTGCCAGCAGCTTAGGCTCCCCCGGCGGGGAGCTGTTTTTT
TRBJ2-5,-,-,TRBV7-6,CASSPEGQETQYF,TGTGCCAGCAGCCCAGAGGGCCAAGAGACCCAGTACTTC
TRBJ2-1,-,TRBD2,TRBV19,CASSRTGTSGSYTNEQFF,TGTGCCAGTAGCCGAACCGGGACTAGCGGGAGTTATACAAATGAGCAGTTCTTC
TRBJ2-1,-,TRBD2,TRBV28,CASRRLAGGPSDEQFF,TGTGCCAGCAGACGTCTAGCGGGAGGGCCCTCCGATGAGCAGTTCTTC
TRBJ2-5,-,-,TRBV3-1/TRBV3-2,CASSQELGSQETQYF,TGTGCCAGCAGCCAAGAGCTTGGCAGTCAAGAGACCCAGTACTTC
TRBJ2-2,-,TRBD1,TRBV4-2,CASSQDLRDRDTGELFF,TGTGCCAGCAGCCAAGACCTCCGGGACAGGGACACCGGGGAGCTGTTTTTT
TRBJ2-7,-,-,TRBV11-2,CASSRGPSYEQYF,TGTGCCAGCTCTAGAGGGCCGTCCTACGAGCAGTACTTC
TRBJ1-2,-,-,TRBV5-4,CASSSRESYGYTF,TGTGCCAGCAGCTCCCGAGAGAGTTATGGCTACACCTTC
TRBJ2-1,-,-,TRBV29-1,CSVELAYNEQFF,TGCAGCGTTGAACTAGCGTACAATGAGCAGTTCTTC
TRBJ2-5,-,TRBD2,TRBV2,CASRSSGSWRETQYF,TGTGCCAGCAGATCTAGCGGGAGTTGGAGAGAGACCCAGTACTTC
TRBJ2-2,once,TRBD1,TRBV6-5,CASSPGTGSGELFF,TGTGCCAGCAGTCCCGGGACAGGGTCCGGGGAGCTGTTTTTT
TRBJ1-1,-,TRBD1,TRBV7-2,CASSATGGVGSEAFF,TGTGCCAGCAGCGCTACAGGGGGCGTAGGTTCTGAAGCTTTCTTT
TRBJ2-2,-,-,TRBV18,CASSPLGAPNTGELFF,TGTGCCAGCTCACCACTTGGGGCACCGAACACCGGGGAGCTGTTTTTT
TRBJ1-6,-,TRBD1,TRBV6-5,CASRPTGGGSPLHF,TGTGCCAGCAGACCTACAGGGGGCGGTTCACCCCTCCACTTT
TRBJ2-2,-,TRBD1,TRBV7-9,CASNIQGAKTGELFF,TGTGCCAGCAACATCCAGGGGGCCAAGACCGGGGAGCTGTTTTTT
TRBJ2-6,-,TRBD1,TRBV27,CASSTTGAFSGANVLTF,TGTGCCAGCAGTACTACAGGGGCCTTCTCTGGGGCCAACGTCCTGACTTTC
TRBJ1-2,-,-,TRBV24-1,CATSDAGRNYGYTF,TGTGCCACCAGTGATGCGGGACGCAACTATGGCTACACCTTC